Listed below are T cell receptor beta chains from one sample, sequenced in a study of cytomegalovirus exposure and HLA in healthy donors. This table comes from immunoSEQ multiplex PCR, and its TCRdb copy is limited to in-frame clones, with some not included. The sample consists of under 200,000 clones, about 77% of them appearing once. The sequencing input was PBMCs. The receptors were sampled from a man aged 25 to 40 in good health and CMV-seronegative. The CDR3 runs from the conserved cysteine through the conserved F or W. A D gene is named only where the DNA matches it firmly. A clone size is listed for some rows: how often the clone was seen (once, few, many), or a class if it is expanded.

d_call	v_call	j_call	clone_size	cdr3_aa	cdr3_nt
.	TRBV14	TRBJ1-4	.	CASSQRGTNEKLFF	TGTGCCAGCAGCCAAAGGGGCACTAATGAAAAACTGTTTTTT
.	TRBV10-1	TRBJ2-2	.	CASRRANTGELFF	TGCGCCAGCAGAAGAGCGAACACCGGGGAGCTGTTTTTT
.	TRBV6-6	TRBJ1-5	.	CASSSGINQPQHF	TGTGCCAGCAGTTCAGGGATCAATCAGCCCCAGCATTTT
TRBD2	TRBV7-2	TRBJ2-3	.	CASSLVAGDGDTQYF	TGTGCCAGCAGCTTAGTAGCGGGGGACGGAGATACGCAGTATTTT
TRBD2	TRBV5-8	TRBJ2-3	.	CASSLGTSGSTDTQYF	TGTGCCAGCAGCCTCGGGACTAGCGGGAGCACAGATACGCAGTATTTT
.	TRBV28	TRBJ1-5	.	CASREGLNQPQHF	TGTGCCAGCAGGGAGGGCCTAAATCAGCCCCAGCATTTT
.	TRBV7-3	TRBJ2-2	.	CASRVGRNTGELFF	TGTGCCAGCAGGGTTGGCCGAAACACCGGGGAGCTGTTTTTT
TRBD2	TRBV19	TRBJ2-2	.	CASSIGLAGVNTGELFF	TGTGCCAGTAGTATAGGACTAGCGGGGGTGAACACCGGGGAGCTGTTTTTT
TRBD1	TRBV28	TRBJ1-2	.	CASSFPQGIYGYTF	TGTGCCAGCAGTTTCCCACAGGGGATCTATGGCTACACCTTC
TRBD1	TRBV5-1	TRBJ2-1	once	CASSPGQGSYNEQFF	TGCGCCAGCAGCCCGGGACAGGGAAGCTACAATGAGCAGTTCTTC
.	TRBV27	TRBJ2-7	few	CASSLSNTGVSYEQYF	TGTGCCAGCAGTTTATCGAATACGGGAGTATCCTACGAGCAGTACTTC
.	TRBV7-2	TRBJ1-6	.	CASSLGSNSPLHF	TGTGCCAGCAGCTTAGGGAGTAATTCACCCCTCCACTTT
.	TRBV7-6	TRBJ2-7	.	CASSLPPGPSYEQYF	TGTGCCAGCAGCTTACCTCCAGGGCCCTCCTACGAGCAGTACTTC
.	TRBV19	TRBJ2-1	.	CASTEEGQLGEQFF	TGTGCCAGTACTGAGGAGGGGCAGTTGGGTGAGCAGTTCTTC
.	TRBV9	TRBJ2-1	.	CASSSRTYQGEQFF	TGTGCCAGCAGCTCACGGACATATCAGGGTGAGCAGTTCTTC
TRBD1	TRBV6-1	TRBJ1-2	.	CASSERTGGEVYGYTF	TGTGCCAGCAGTGAAAGGACAGGGGGGGAAGTCTATGGCTACACCTTC
TRBD2	TRBV13	TRBJ2-1	.	CASSPGPGTSGYNEQFF	TGTGCCAGCAGCCCGGGGCCCGGGACTAGCGGCTACAATGAGCAGTTCTTC
.	TRBV6-5	TRBJ2-7	.	CASSPSYEQYF	TGTGCCAGCAGTCCTAGCTACGAGCAGTACTTC
TRBD2	TRBV29-1	TRBJ2-7	.	CSAEGLAGGPSPYEQYF	TGCAGCGCCGAGGGACTAGCGGGGGGTCCCTCCCCCTACGAGCAGTACTTC
TRBD1	TRBV7-2	TRBJ2-2	.	CASSRGQSLTSGELFF	TGTGCCAGCAGCCGGGGACAGAGTTTAACATCCGGGGAGCTGTTTTTT
.	TRBV4-2	TRBJ1-2	.	CASSQELNYGYTF	TGTGCCAGCAGCCAAGAGCTAAACTATGGCTACACCTTC